A single sample is the source of the 15 T cell receptor beta chains below, sequenced in a study of regulatory dendritic cells for organ transplantation (dated by TCRdb to the late 2010s). Library method: the immunoSEQ multiplex PCR assay. Entries here come from immuneACCESS through TCRdb and include only in-frame sequences with V and J called. Some clones fail to appear in such tables; in the studies checked, an unresolved V gene covers under half of the shortfall, and the cause of the remainder is unknown. This sample has around 30,000 clones in its table, and roughly 85% of those were observed once. The top ten clones comprise around 2.2% of the sample. The sample comprised memory CD4+ T cells from blood. This specimen's cell subset or site label, interpreted: CD45RO+ memory T cells. These TCRs come from a human donor in good health.

The chain uses TRBV2 and TRBJ2-7; 10 bases match TRBD1. CDR3 length: 14 amino acids. CDR1 and CDR2 from the germline V gene are SNHLY and FYNNEI. The J segment lost 3 bases and the V segment lost 3 bases, leaving 2 bases of the junction unmatched. The CDR3 loop is CASSDRTGGYEQYF. The CDR3 nucleotides are TGTGCCAGCAGTGACCGGACAGGGGGCTACGAGCAGTACTTC.

This chain uses TRBV4-1 with TRBJ2-1, with D maybe TRBD1 (6 bases). V was shortened by 0 bases and J by 4 bases, with 13 bases between the two germline ends. The V gene's germline CDR1 is MGHRA and CDR2 YSYEKL. CDR3 length equals 16 residues. The DNA of the CDR3 is TGCGCCAGCAGCCAAGATCCTGGACAGTCGTACAATGAGCAGTTCTTC. It translates to CASSQDPGQSYNEQFF.

The chain has TRBV5-1 and TRBJ1-3; D is unclear. The germline CDR1 and CDR2 sequences are SGHRS and YFSETQ. The CDR3 is made up of 15 amino acids. The V end lost 0 bases, the J end lost 0 bases, and 7 bases lay between the germline ends. CDR3 DNA: TGCGCCAGCAGCTTGGCCCCGGTCTCTGGAAACACCATATATTTT. Translation: CASSLAPVSGNTIYF.

This sequence joins TRBV27 and TRBJ1-1; 9 nucleotides match TRBD1. Germline CDR1 and CDR2: MNHEY and SMNVEV (reference sequence). With V trimmed by 5 bases and J by 1 base, 11 bases remained unmatched. The CDR3 has 17 residues. CDR3 bases: TGTGCCAGCAGTGGACCGGACAGGGGCCGCAGGAACACTGAAGCTTTCTTT. This sequence encodes CASSGPDRGRRNTEAFF.

This clone was detected a few times. This chain joins TRBV2 and TRBJ1-5, with D maybe TRBD1 (5 bases). Per the germline V gene, CDR1 is SNHLY and CDR2 is FYNNEI. V was cut by 0 bases and J by 3 bases, with 9 bases left in between. CDR3 length equals 15 residues. In DNA form, the CDR3 reads TGTGCCAGCAGTGAAGCCCAGGGATACAATCAGCCCCAGCATTTT. Translation: CASSEAQGYNQPQHF.

This clone was seen a single time. V is TRBV7-2 and J is TRBJ2-7; 7 bases are a match to TRBD2. Trimming took 3 bases from V and 6 from J; bases not matched to a gene: 5. Germline V lookup: CDR1 SGHTA, CDR2 FQGNSA. This CDR3 comprises 13 residues. CDR3 sequence reads: CASSFMGRGEQYF. CDR3 DNA sequence: TGTGCCAGCAGCTTCATGGGGAGGGGCGAGCAGTACTTC.

The chain carries TRBV4-2 and TRBJ1-2; no clear D. The CDR3 length is 14 residues. The V gene lost 0 bases and the J gene lost 8 bases, with 13 bases spanning the gap. Looked up from germline, CDR1 is LGHNA and CDR2 is YNFKEQ. The chain's CDR3 is CASSQDWGGRGYTF. DNA for the CDR3: TGTGCCAGCAGCCAAGATTGGGGAGGTAGGGGCTACACCTTC.

V usage is TRBV9 and J usage is TRBJ2-3; D is unclear. CDR3 size: 13 residues. CDR1 is SGDLS and CDR2 is YYNGEE in the germline V gene. The V end was cut by 0 bases, the J end by 3 bases, with 5 bases between. CDR3 region: CASSVVETDTQYF. Here the CDR3 DNA reads TGTGCCAGCAGCGTAGTGGAGACAGATACGCAGTATTTT.

The chain combines TRBV10-3 with TRBJ1-6, with a possible D match to TRBD1 (5 bases). Germline V gives CDR1 ENHRY, CDR2 SYGVKD. Trimming shortened V by 6 bases and J by 5 bases, and 14 bases separated the two germline ends. The CDR3 is 15 amino acids. The CDR3 is CAIRGESANNSPLHF. CDR3 in DNA: TGTGCCATCAGGGGGGAGAGTGCTAATAATTCACCCCTCCACTTT.

The rearrangement links TRBV28 to TRBJ2-3, with D tentatively TRBD2 (5 bases). Germline V gene lookup returns CDR1 MDHEN and CDR2 SYDVKM. Trimming cost V 4 bases and J 2 bases, with 13 bases left between them. CDR3 length equals 15 residues. CDR3 loop: CASSSRAGFTDTQYF. The CDR3 DNA follows: TGTGCCAGCAGTTCCCGGGCGGGCTTCACAGATACGCAGTATTTT.

The CDR3 DNA follows: TGTGCCAGCAGCCAGACACAGGCCCCAGCAGCCAAAAACATTCAGTACTTC. Its translation: CASSQTQAPAAKNIQYF. V usage is TRBV5-6 and J usage is TRBJ2-4, with a weak D call TRBD1 (5 bases). V was trimmed by 4 bases and J by 0 bases, leaving 17 bases between them. The CDR3 sequence is 17 residues long. The germline CDR1 and CDR2 sequences are SGHDT and YYEEEE.

The chain carries TRBV27 and TRBJ2-5, with D possibly being TRBD2 (5 bases). This CDR3 contains 13 residues. Germline CDR1 reads MNHEY; CDR2 reads SMNVEV (reference sequence). The germline V and J ends were trimmed by 8 bases and 6 bases, with 16 bases remaining between them. The CDR3 here is CASGMQRAQTQYF. The CDR3 region has the DNA TGTGCCAGCGGTATGCAGAGGGCCCAGACCCAGTACTTC.

The CDR3 nucleotides are TGTGCCAGCAGCTTATTGGGCGGATTGGAAAAACTGTTTTTT. It codes for CASSLLGGLEKLFF. The chain combines TRBV7-9 with TRBJ1-4; D uncertain. From germline, CDR1 is SEHNR and CDR2 FQNEAQ (reference sequence). The CDR3 runs 14 residues. The V and J ends lost 2 bases and 8 bases respectively, with 12 bases between them.

The sample holds one count of this clone. The V gene is TRBV28, the J gene TRBJ1-3; D possibly corresponds to TRBD1 (5 bases). The germline CDR1 and CDR2 sequences are MDHEN and SYDVKM. V lost 3 bases, J lost 4 bases, and 13 bases lay in between. There are 15 residues in the CDR3. DNA for the CDR3: TGTGCCAGCAGTTTTTCTTGGGGGTCGGGAAACACCATATATTTT. Translation: CASSFSWGSGNTIYF.

This sequence joins TRBV18 and TRBJ2-7; 8 positions match TRBD1. The CDR3 is 15 amino acids. J lost 3 bases, V lost 4 bases, and 8 bases had no gene match. CDR1 is KGHSH and CDR2 is LQKENI in the germline V gene. As DNA, the CDR3 is TGTGCCAGCTCACTCACCGGGACAGGCATCTACGAGCAGTACTTC. As protein: CASSLTGTGIYEQYF.